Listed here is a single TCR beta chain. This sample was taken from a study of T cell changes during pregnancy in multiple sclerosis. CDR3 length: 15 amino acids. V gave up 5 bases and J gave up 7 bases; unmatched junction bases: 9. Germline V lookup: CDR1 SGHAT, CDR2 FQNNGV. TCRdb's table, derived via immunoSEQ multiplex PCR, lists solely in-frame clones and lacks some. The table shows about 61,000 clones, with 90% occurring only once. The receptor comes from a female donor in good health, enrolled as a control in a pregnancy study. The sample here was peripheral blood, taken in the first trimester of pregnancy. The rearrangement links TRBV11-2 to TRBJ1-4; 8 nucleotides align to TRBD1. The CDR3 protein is CASSPWTGMGEKLFF. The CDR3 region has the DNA TGTGCCAGCAGCCCGTGGACAGGGATGGGTGAAAAACTGTTTTTT.